Following are 18 T cell receptor beta chains from one sample sequenced in a study of T cells after yellow fever vaccination. A single record per CDR3 protein comes from TCRdb applying MiXCR to the 5' RACE reads. Of about 500,000 distinct CDR3 sequences listed, about a sixth are singletons. The sample here was PBMCs, taken 5 to 6 days after the first yellow fever vaccination. Every receptor here comes from a young man who received the YFV17D yellow fever vaccine.

In its sample, this clonotype was seen a few times. The V call is TRBV9, the J call TRBJ1-4, with 7 bases identical to TRBD1. CDR1 and CDR2 from the germline V gene are SGDLS and YYNGEE. The length of the CDR3 is 15 residues. V gave up 3 bases and J gave up 8 bases; unmatched junction bases: 10. This CDR3 reads CASSGDETGKEKLFF. The CDR3 DNA reads TGTGCCAGCAGCGGAGATGAGACAGGGAAGGAAAAACTGTTTTTT.

This clonotype has a handful of counts. The J gene is TRBJ1-4, the V gene TRBV27, with TRBD1 matching over 9 bases. The V gene's germline CDR1 is MNHEY and CDR2 SMNVEV (reference sequence). The V segment lost 3 bases and the J segment 10 bases; nucleotides outside the gene matches: 9. The CDR3 has 15 residues. The CDR3 nucleotides read TGTGCCAGCAGTTTCGACGGGACAGGGCGAGGAAAACTGTTTTTT. It yields the protein CASSFDGTGRGKLFF.

This clonotype came up a few times. The rearrangement links TRBV27 to TRBJ1-2, with TRBD1 matching over 7 bases. Looked up from germline, CDR1 is MNHEY and CDR2 is SMNVEV (reference sequence). Trimming cost V 5 bases and J 4 bases; bases outside gene matches: 7. This CDR3 is built from 14 residues. CDR3 sequence reads: CASSPRGAGYGYTF. In DNA form, the CDR3 reads TGTGCCAGCAGTCCCAGGGGGGCGGGCTATGGCTACACCTTC.

A remark on this clonotype: It may be a read error: a sequence one base away is much more abundant. V usage is TRBV28 and J usage is TRBJ1-1; D might be TRBD1 (6 bases). CDR3 length: 16 amino acids. Trimming took off 5 bases at V and 12 bases at J, with 28 bases between the two ends. The germline CDR1 and CDR2 sequences are MDHEN and SYDVKM. CDR3 sequence reads: CASSPKQTGLASRSFF. CDR3 nucleotide sequence: TGTGCCAGCAGTCCCAAACAGACAGGTCTCGCATCTAGATCTTTCTTT.

This sequence joins TRBV4-2 and TRBJ2-5; TRBD2 matches 7 bases. V shed 4 bases and J 4 bases; nucleotides not matched to a gene: 12. Germline assignment: CDR1 LGHNA and CDR2 YNFKEQ. The CDR3 length is 16 residues. The CDR3 protein is CASSPEERGGLETQYF. The DNA for the CDR3 is TGTGCCAGCAGCCCCGAGGAGCGGGGTGGTTTAGAGACCCAGTACTTC.

V gene TRBV29-1 combines with J gene TRBJ1-1, with D hard to call. Germline V gives CDR1 SQVTM, CDR2 ANQGSEA. V shed 2 bases and J shed 0 bases, with 7 bases lying between them. The CDR3 sequence is 13 residues long. The CDR3 DNA sequence: TGCAGCGTTGAACAGAGCATGAACACTGAAGCTTTCTTT. Its translation is CSVEQSMNTEAFF.

The chain uses TRBV6-5 and TRBJ1-1; the D gene is possibly TRBD1 (5 bases). Germline V gene data show CDR1 as MNHEY and CDR2 as SVGAGI. The CDR3 is 18 residues long. V shed 0 bases and J shed 0 bases, with 17 bases lying between them. In DNA form, the CDR3 reads TGTGCCAGCAGTTACTCGGACGGAGTTGAGGGGATGAACACTGAAGCTTTCTTT. Protein sequence: CASSYSDGVEGMNTEAFF.

The chain has TRBV10-3 and TRBJ2-7, with unresolved D. The V gene lost 4 bases and the J gene lost 0 bases, with 7 bases spanning the gap. Germline V lookup: CDR1 ENHRY, CDR2 SYGVKD. The CDR3 covers 13 residues. In nucleotides, the CDR3 is TGTGCCATCAGTGGGCAGTTCTCCTACGAGCAGTACTTC. This encodes CAISGQFSYEQYF.

The sample holds many counts of this clonotype. The rearrangement joins TRBV7-2 to TRBJ1-1; no clear D gene. V was clipped by 2 bases and J by 1 base, with 8 bases between them. The CDR3 spans 14 residues. CDR1 SGHTA and CDR2 FQGNSA come from the germline V gene. The CDR3 DNA sequence: TGTGCCAGCAGCTTACAGCCCGGGAACACTGAAGCTTTCTTT. This codes for CASSLQPGNTEAFF.

This clonotype occurred a few times. V gene TRBV7-9 combines with J gene TRBJ2-3, with a possible D match to TRBD1 (5 bases). This CDR3 comprises 15 residues. The V end lost 5 bases, the J end lost 1 base, and 13 bases lay between the germline ends. CDR1 is SEHNR, CDR2 FQNEAQ, per germline (reference sequence). The CDR3 region has the DNA TGTGCCAGCAGCCCTATTCTAGGGGGCACAGATACGCAGTATTTT. It specifies CASSPILGGTDTQYF.

This clonotype was recorded a few times. This chain uses TRBV6-6 with TRBJ2-7, with D maybe TRBD1 (5 bases). Germline loops: CDR1 MNHNY, CDR2 SVGAGI (reference sequence). V was shortened by 5 bases and J by 6 bases, with 11 bases between the two germline ends. This CDR3 comprises 12 residues. The CDR3 spells CASSLDRAEQYV. As DNA, the CDR3 is TGTGCCAGCAGTCTTGACAGAGCCGAGCAGTACGTC.

The chain links TRBV7-3 to TRBJ2-1; tentative D call: TRBD2 (6 bases). Germline V lookup: CDR1 SGHTA, CDR2 FQGTGA. V lost 3 bases, J lost 8 bases, and 17 bases lay in between. This CDR3 contains 15 residues. The CDR3 spells CASSFRGGKAYEQFF. The DNA for the CDR3 is TGTGCCAGCAGCTTTAGGGGCGGGAAAGCATATGAGCAGTTCTTC.

V and J are TRBV7-9 and TRBJ2-7; D is unresolved. From germline, CDR1 is SEHNR and CDR2 FQNEAQ (reference sequence). Trimming shortened V by 5 bases and J by 3 bases, and 11 bases separated the two germline ends. The length of the CDR3 is 13 residues. The CDR3 region has the DNA TGTGCCAGCAGCCCCAGCTCCGGCTACGAGCAGTACGTC. Amino acids: CASSPSSGYEQYV.

A few counts support this clonotype. V gene TRBV29-1 combines with J gene TRBJ2-5, with 7 bases lining up with TRBD1. Trimming removed 6 bases from V and 6 bases from J; junction bases left unmatched: 7. The germline gives CDR1 SQVTM, CDR2 ANQGSEA. The CDR3 covers 12 residues. The CDR3 sequence: CSVGTVVKTQYF. For the CDR3, the DNA is TGCAGCGTAGGGACAGTGGTGAAGACCCAGTACTTC. The full variable domain, its missing parts supplied by reference TRBV29-1 and TRBJ2-5, is SAVISQKPSRDICQRGTSLTIQCQVDSQVTMMFWYRQQPGQSLTLIATANQGSEATYESGFVIDKFPISRPNLTFSTLTVSNMSPEDSSIYLCSVGTVVKTQYFGPGTRLLVL.

The CDR3 DNA is TGTGCCAGCAGTTTATGGAGCGGTTTGAGGAATGAGCAGTTCTTC. It is translated as CASSLWSGLRNEQFF. The chain uses TRBV12-3 or TRBV12-4 and TRBJ2-1; D is possibly TRBD2 (5 bases). V shed 2 bases and J shed 7 bases, with 15 bases lying between them. The CDR3 covers 15 residues.

The sample holds many counts of this clonotype. V and J are TRBV6-2 or TRBV6-3 and TRBJ2-1; tentative D call: TRBD2 (6 bases). Trimming shortened V by 8 bases and J by 0 bases, and 11 bases separated the two germline ends. From germline, CDR1 is MNHEY and CDR2 SVGEGT. The CDR3 has 14 amino acids. The CDR3 loop reads CASGLSISYNEQFF. The CDR3, as DNA: TGTGCCAGCGGACTATCCATCTCCTACAATGAGCAGTTCTTC.

The chain has TRBV20-1 and TRBJ1-4, with a possible D match to TRBD1 (5 bases). This CDR3 is built from 13 residues. V lost 3 bases and J lost 3, with 8 bases in between. CDR1 and CDR2 (germline): DFQATT, SNEGSKA (reference sequence). The CDR3 nucleotides read TGCAGTGCTAGGGCGGGGGCTAATGAAAAACTGTTTTTT. This encodes CSARAGANEKLFF.

This clonotype was counted only a few times. V is TRBV12-3 or TRBV12-4 and J is TRBJ2-7; D remains ambiguous. V was pared by 6 bases and J by 4 bases, with 13 bases between. There are 13 residues in the CDR3. CDR3 nucleotides: TGTGCCAGCAGCCGAATACAGTCGTACGAGCAGTACTTC. This gives the protein CASSRIQSYEQYF.